This passage covers 18 T cell receptor beta chains from one sample sequenced in a study of blood T cell repertoires in COVID-19. The data were produced by immunoSEQ multiplex PCR, yet TCRdb's version contains in-frame clones alone and is incomplete. Among about 280,000 clones listed, roughly 86% were seen once. Sample: peripheral blood. All receptors come from a man younger than 35 with active or convalescent COVID-19.

The chain is built from TRBV29-1 and TRBJ2-3, with a tentative D call TRBD2 (5 bases). V lost 6 bases, J lost 6 bases, and 13 bases lay in between. The CDR3 totals 12 residues. In germline, CDR1 is SQVTM, CDR2 ANQGSEA. CDR3 nucleotides: TGCAGCGTCGGGGTCATTGGGGATACGCAGTATTTT. It is translated as CSVGVIGDTQYF.

This clone was observed many times. The chain joins TRBV12-3 or TRBV12-4 to TRBJ2-7; possibly TRBD1 for D (6 bases). V was pared by 1 base and J by 5 bases, with 9 bases between. The CDR3 has 13 residues. The CDR3 spells CASSLDRVNEQYF. In DNA form, the CDR3 reads TGTGCCAGCAGTTTAGACAGGGTTAACGAGCAGTACTTC.

This chain links TRBV9 with TRBJ2-7; tentative D call: TRBD2 (6 bases). Looked up from germline, CDR1 is SGDLS and CDR2 is YYNGEE. The CDR3 is 13 residues long. V was cut by 3 bases and J by 1 base, with 8 bases left in between. The CDR3 protein is CASSGRASYEQYF. The CDR3 region has the DNA TGTGCCAGCAGCGGGAGGGCGTCCTACGAGCAGTACTTC. Full variable domain (outside the CDR3, taken from reference TRBV9 and TRBJ2-7): DSGVTQTPKHLITATGQRVTLRCSPRSGDLSVYWYQQSLDQGLQFLIQYYNGEERAKGNILERFSAQQFPDLHSELNLSSLELGDSALYFCASSGRASYEQYFGPGTRLTVT.

The chain uses TRBV2 and TRBJ1-5; no clear D gene. The V end was cut by 5 bases, the J end by 7 bases, with 9 bases between. The CDR3 covers 12 residues. CDR1 and CDR2 from the germline V gene are SNHLY and FYNNEI. The chain's CDR3 is CASSLPPQPQHF. CDR3 nucleotides: TGTGCCAGCAGTCTCCCCCCCCAGCCCCAGCATTTT.

The sample holds one count of this clone. This CDR3 is CASSYLAGVKSPLHF. The CDR3 DNA follows: TGTGCCAGCAGTTACTTAGCCGGGGTTAAATCACCCCTCCACTTT. This chain connects TRBV6-5 to TRBJ1-6; D is unclear. The germline gives CDR1 MNHEY, CDR2 SVGAGI. Trimming removed 1 base at V and 10 bases at J, with 14 bases between. The CDR3 runs to 15 residues.

The chain has TRBV5-4 and TRBJ2-2; 7 bases fit TRBD1. The V gene end was trimmed by 0 bases and the J gene end by 2 bases; junction bases not matched to a gene: 1. The CDR3 loop spans 15 amino acids. Germline V gives CDR1 SGHNT, CDR2 YYREEE (reference sequence). The CDR3 DNA sequence: TGTGCCAGCAGCTTGGGGGACAGAAACACCGGGGAGCTGTTTTTT. The encoded protein is CASSLGDRNTGELFF.

The CDR3 DNA reads as TGTGCCAGCAGCGGGACAGGTTTTGGTGGAGATACGCAGTATTTT. This sequence encodes CASSGTGFGGDTQYF. V is TRBV2 and J is TRBJ2-3; TRBD1 matches at 8 bases. The V segment lost 6 bases and the J segment 5 bases; nucleotides outside the gene matches: 10. Germline V gene lookup returns CDR1 SNHLY and CDR2 FYNNEI. The length of the CDR3 is 15 residues.

The rearrangement joins TRBV4-1 to TRBJ1-2; the D gene is possibly TRBD1 (5 bases). Germline values: CDR1 MGHRA, CDR2 YSYEKL. The CDR3 extends over 17 amino acids. V lost 5 bases, J lost 5 bases, and 24 bases lay in between. The CDR3 loop reads CASSGAGANSAIYGYTF. CDR3 nucleotides: TGCGCCAGCAGCGGGGCGGGAGCCAACTCCGCCATTTATGGCTACACCTTC.

For the CDR3, the DNA is TGTGCCACGACAGGGGGTGACTCAGCTAACTATGGCTACACCTTC. Translation gives CATTGGDSANYGYTF. The chain uses TRBV10-3 and TRBJ1-2, with TRBD1 identical over 9 bases. V shed 10 bases and J 0 bases; nucleotides not matched to a gene: 9. CDR1 and CDR2 from the germline V gene are ENHRY and SYGVKD. The CDR3 length is 15 residues.

The V and J genes are TRBV5-6 and TRBJ1-5; D remains ambiguous. Germline V gene sequence: CDR1 SGHDT, CDR2 YYEEEE. The CDR3 is 14 amino acids. V lost 2 bases and J 3 bases, leaving 9 bases between the germline ends. CDR3: CASSFGSFNQPQHF. CDR3 sequence (DNA): TGTGCCAGCAGCTTCGGGAGCTTCAATCAGCCCCAGCATTTT.

The chain joins TRBV6-6 to TRBJ2-7; TRBD1 matches 8 bases. The J segment lost 6 bases and the V segment lost 5 bases, leaving 12 bases of the junction unmatched. In germline, CDR1 is MNHNY, CDR2 SVGAGI (reference sequence). CDR3 length equals 15 residues. CDR3 nucleotides: TGTGCCAGCAGTGGGCCGGGACAGGTTTCGGGCGAGCAGTACTTC. Translated, it gives CASSGPGQVSGEQYF.

The V call is TRBV9, the J call TRBJ1-3, with TRBD1 identical over 8 bases. This CDR3 spans 15 amino acids. Germline CDR1 SGDLS, CDR2 YYNGEE. The J segment lost 7 bases and the V segment lost 0 bases, leaving 6 bases of the junction unmatched. CDR3 coding DNA: TGTGCCAGCAGCGTAGCGACAGGGGTTAGCAACACCATATATTTT. As protein: CASSVATGVSNTIYF. The full variable domain, in which reference TRBV9 and TRBJ1-3 provide the parts outside the CDR3, is DSGVTQTPKHLITATGQRVTLRCSPRSGDLSVYWYQQSLDQGLQFLIQYYNGEERAKGNILERFSAQQFPDLHSELNLSSLELGDSALYFCASSVATGVSNTIYFGEGSWLTVV.

The J gene is TRBJ1-6, the V gene TRBV12-5; TRBD1 is a possible D gene (5 bases). Trimming took 3 bases from V and 6 from J, leaving 9 bases between them. Per the germline V gene, CDR1 is LGHNT and CDR2 is FRNRAP. The CDR3 is made up of 14 amino acids. CDR3 sequence (DNA): TGTGCTAGTGGTTTAGGGGTCCTTAATTCACCCCTCCACTTT. This gives the protein CASGLGVLNSPLHF.

This clone was seen a single time. This chain uses TRBV29-1 with TRBJ2-2, with TRBD2 matching over 7 bases. The CDR3 is 14 amino acids. The ends lost 4 bases at V and 6 bases at J; junction bases unmatched: 8. CDR1 is SQVTM and CDR2 is ANQGSEA in the germline V gene. Written as DNA, the CDR3 is TGCAGCGTTGGGGGAGGGATCCGAGCCGGGGAGCTGTTTTTT. Translated, it gives CSVGGGIRAGELFF.

This chain connects TRBV29-1 to TRBJ1-5; no clear D gene. The CDR3 has 14 amino acids. Germline V CDR1 and CDR2: SQVTM, ANQGSEA. With 5 bases removed from V and 1 base from J, the gap between germline ends came to 12 bases. The CDR3 region is CSVLTEESNQPQHF. Here the CDR3 DNA reads TGCAGCGTTCTGACCGAGGAGAGCAATCAGCCCCAGCATTTT.

The V call is TRBV6-4, the J call TRBJ2-3; D gene unclear. CDR1 and CDR2 (germline): MRHNA, SNTAGT. V lost 3 bases and J 0 bases, leaving 4 bases between the germline ends. The CDR3 loop spans 13 amino acids. CDR3 sequence (DNA): TGTGCCAGCAGTGAGTCTAGCACAGATACGCAGTATTTT. It codes for CASSESSTDTQYF.

CDR3 sequence: CASSSESGGEQETQYF. The DNA for the CDR3 is TGTGCCAGCAGCTCAGAGTCCGGGGGAGAACAAGAGACCCAGTACTTC. V is TRBV7-9 and J is TRBJ2-5; a weak D match, TRBD2 (6 bases). Germline CDR1 and CDR2: SEHNR and FQNEAQ (reference sequence). The CDR3 has 16 amino acids. V was cut by 4 bases and J by 2 bases, with 17 bases left in between.

This sequence joins TRBV6-1 and TRBJ1-5, with D possibly matching TRBD1 (6 bases). This CDR3 has 13 amino acids. The V gene's germline CDR1 is MNHNS and CDR2 SASEGT. Trimming removed 3 bases at V and 5 bases at J, with 8 bases between. The CDR3 region has the DNA TGTGCCAGCAGTGAGTGGGGGCATCAGCCCCAGCATTTT. Translating gives CASSEWGHQPQHF.